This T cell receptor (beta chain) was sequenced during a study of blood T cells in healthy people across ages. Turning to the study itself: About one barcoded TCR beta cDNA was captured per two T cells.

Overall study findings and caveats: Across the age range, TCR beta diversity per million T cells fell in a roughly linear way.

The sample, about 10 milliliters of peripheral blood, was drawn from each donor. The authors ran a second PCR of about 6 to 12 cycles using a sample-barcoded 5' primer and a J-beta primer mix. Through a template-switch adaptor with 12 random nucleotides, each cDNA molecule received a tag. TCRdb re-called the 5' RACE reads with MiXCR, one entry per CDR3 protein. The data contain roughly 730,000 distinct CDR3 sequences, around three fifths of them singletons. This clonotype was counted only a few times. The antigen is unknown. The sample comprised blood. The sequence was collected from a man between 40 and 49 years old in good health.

CDR3 sequence (DNA): TGTGCCAGCAGCTTTCTACTGGAGACCCAGTACTTC. It is translated as CASSFLLETQYF. This chain connects TRBV5-6 to TRBJ2-5; no firm D call. The germline CDR1 and CDR2 sequences are SGHDT and YYEEEE. The CDR3 sequence is 12 residues long. The V end was cut by 2 bases, the J end by 5 bases, with 7 bases between.